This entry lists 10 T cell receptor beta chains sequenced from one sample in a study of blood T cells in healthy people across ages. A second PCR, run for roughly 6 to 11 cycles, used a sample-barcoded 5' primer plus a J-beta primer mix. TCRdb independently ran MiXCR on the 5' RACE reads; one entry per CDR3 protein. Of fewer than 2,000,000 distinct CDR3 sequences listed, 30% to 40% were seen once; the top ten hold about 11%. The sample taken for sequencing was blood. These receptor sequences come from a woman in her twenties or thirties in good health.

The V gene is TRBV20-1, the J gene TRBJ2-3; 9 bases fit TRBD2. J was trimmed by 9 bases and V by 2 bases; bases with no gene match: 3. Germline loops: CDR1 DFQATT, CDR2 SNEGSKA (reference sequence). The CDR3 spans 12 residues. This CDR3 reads CSARTTSGTQYF. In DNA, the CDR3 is TGCAGTGCTAGAACTACTAGCGGGACGCAGTATTTT.

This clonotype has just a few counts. The CDR3 sequence is CASTPPLWAGDTYEQYF. The CDR3 DNA reads as TGTGCCAGCACCCCACCGTTATGGGCAGGGGACACCTACGAGCAGTACTTC. V is TRBV7-2 and J is TRBJ2-7, with D possibly being TRBD1 (6 bases). Trimming left V 7 bases short and J 2 bases short, with 24 bases between. Germline loops: CDR1 SGHTA, CDR2 FQGNSA. There are 17 residues in the CDR3.

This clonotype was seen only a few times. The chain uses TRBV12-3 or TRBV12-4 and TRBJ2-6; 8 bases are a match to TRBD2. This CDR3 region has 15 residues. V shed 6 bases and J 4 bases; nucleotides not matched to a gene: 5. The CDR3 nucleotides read TGTGCCAGCAGACAAGCGGGGGCAGGGGCCAACGTCCTGACTTTC. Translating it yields CASRQAGAGANVLTF.

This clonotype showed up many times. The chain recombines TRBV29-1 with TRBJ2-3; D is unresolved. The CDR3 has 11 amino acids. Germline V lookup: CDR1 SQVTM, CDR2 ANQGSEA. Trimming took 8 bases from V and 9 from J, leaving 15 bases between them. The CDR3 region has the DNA TGCAGCTCCAGGTTGGGGATAACGCAGTATTTT. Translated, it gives CSSRLGITQYF.

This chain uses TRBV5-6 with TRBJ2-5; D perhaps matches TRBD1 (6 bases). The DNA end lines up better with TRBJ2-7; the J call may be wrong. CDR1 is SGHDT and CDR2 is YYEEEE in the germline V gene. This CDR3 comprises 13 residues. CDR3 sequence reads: CASSQFTGFEQYF. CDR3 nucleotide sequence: TGTGCCAGCAGCCAATTCACAGGGTTCGAGCAGTACTTC.

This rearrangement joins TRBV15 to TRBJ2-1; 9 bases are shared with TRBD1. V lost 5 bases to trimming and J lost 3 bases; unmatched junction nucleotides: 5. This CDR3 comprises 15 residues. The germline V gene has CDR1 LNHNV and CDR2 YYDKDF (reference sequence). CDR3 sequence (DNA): TGTGCCACCAGCCGGACAGGGGCTTACTACAATGAGCAGTTCTTC. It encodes CATSRTGAYYNEQFF. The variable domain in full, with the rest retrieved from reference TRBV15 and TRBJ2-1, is DAMVIQNPRYQVTQFGKPVTLSCSQTLNHNVMYWYQQKSSQAPKLLFHYYDKDFNNEADTPDNFQSRRPNTSFCFLDIRSPGLGDTAMYLCATSRTGAYYNEQFFGPGTRLTVL.

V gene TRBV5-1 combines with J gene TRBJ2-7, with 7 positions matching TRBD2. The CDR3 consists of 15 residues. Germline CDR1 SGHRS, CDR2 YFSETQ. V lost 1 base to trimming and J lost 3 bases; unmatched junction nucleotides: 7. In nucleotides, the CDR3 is TGCGCCAGCAGCTTGAGGGCGGGGGTTCACTACGAGCAGTACTTC. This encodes CASSLRAGVHYEQYF.

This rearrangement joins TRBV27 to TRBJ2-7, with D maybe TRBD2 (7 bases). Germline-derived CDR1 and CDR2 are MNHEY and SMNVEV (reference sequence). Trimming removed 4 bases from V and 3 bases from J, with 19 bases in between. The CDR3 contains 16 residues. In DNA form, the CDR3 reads TGTGCCAGCAGTTCGAAAGCCGGACTAGGGGGCTACGAGCAGTACTTC. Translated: CASSSKAGLGGYEQYF.

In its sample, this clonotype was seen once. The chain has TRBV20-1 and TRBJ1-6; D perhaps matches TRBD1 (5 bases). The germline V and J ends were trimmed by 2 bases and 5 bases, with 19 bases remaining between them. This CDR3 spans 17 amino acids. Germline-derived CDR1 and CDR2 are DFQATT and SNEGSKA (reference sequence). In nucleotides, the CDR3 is TGCAGTGCTAGAAAACCTTCGGGGACCTTCGATAATTCACCCCTCCACTTT. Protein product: CSARKPSGTFDNSPLHF.

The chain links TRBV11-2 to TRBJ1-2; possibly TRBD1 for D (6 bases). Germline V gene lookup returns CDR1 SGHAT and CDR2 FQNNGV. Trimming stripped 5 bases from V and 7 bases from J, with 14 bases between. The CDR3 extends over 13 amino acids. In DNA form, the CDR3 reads TGTGCCAGCAGCGGAAGAGGACAGTTTGGCTACACCTTC. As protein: CASSGRGQFGYTF.